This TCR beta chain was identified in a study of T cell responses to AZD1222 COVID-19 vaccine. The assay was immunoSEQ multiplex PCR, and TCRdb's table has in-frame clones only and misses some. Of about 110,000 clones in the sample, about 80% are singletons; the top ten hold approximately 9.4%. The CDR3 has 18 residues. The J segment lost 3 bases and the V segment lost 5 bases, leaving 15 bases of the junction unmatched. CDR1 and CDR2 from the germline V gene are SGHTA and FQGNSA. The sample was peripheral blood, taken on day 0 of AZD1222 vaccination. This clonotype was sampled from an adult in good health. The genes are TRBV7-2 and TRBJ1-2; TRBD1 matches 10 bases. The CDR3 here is CASSENEMGQGPYYGYTF. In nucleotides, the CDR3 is TGTGCCAGCAGCGAGAACGAAATGGGACAGGGGCCCTACTATGGCTACACCTTC.